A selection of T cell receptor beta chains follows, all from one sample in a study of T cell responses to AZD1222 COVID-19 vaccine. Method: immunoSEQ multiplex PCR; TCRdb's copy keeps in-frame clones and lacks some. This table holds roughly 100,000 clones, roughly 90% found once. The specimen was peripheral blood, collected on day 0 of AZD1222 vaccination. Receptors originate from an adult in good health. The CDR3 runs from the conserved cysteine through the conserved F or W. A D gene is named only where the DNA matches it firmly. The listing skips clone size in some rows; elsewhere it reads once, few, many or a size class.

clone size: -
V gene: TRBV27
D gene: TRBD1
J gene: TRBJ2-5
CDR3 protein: CASRTRTGTRETQYF
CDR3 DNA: TGTGCCAGCAGGACACGGACAGGGACGAGGGAGACCCAGTACTTC

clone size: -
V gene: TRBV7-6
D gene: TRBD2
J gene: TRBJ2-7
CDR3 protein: CASSIESGTSVPNEQYF
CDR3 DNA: TGTGCCAGCAGTATCGAATCCGGGACTAGTGTCCCCAACGAGCAGTACTTC

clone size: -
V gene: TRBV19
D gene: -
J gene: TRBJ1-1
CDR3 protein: CASSGFMNTEAFF
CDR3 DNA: TGTGCCAGTAGTGGATTCATGAACACTGAAGCTTTCTTT

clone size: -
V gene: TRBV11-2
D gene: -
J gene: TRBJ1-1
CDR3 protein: CASSLEAGTNTEAFF
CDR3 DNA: TGTGCCAGCAGCTTAGAGGCAGGGACGAACACTGAAGCTTTCTTT

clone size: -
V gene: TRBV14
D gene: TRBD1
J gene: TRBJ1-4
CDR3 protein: CASSQVVGQGVRGLFF
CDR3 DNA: TGTGCCAGCAGCCAAGTCGTCGGACAGGGAGTGAGGGGACTGTTTTTT

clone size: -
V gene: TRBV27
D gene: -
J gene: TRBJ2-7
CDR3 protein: CASSLTSSYEQYF
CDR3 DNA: TGTGCCAGCAGTTTAACGAGCTCCTACGAGCAGTACTTC

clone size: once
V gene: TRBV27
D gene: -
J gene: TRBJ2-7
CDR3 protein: CASIISGVGGTYEQYF
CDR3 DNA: TGTGCCAGCATAATCTCGGGGGTGGGGGGAACCTACGAGCAGTACTTC

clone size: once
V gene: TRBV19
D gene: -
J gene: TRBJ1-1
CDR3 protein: CASSIGARETTEAFF
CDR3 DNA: TGTGCCAGTAGTATAGGTGCCAGGGAGACCACTGAAGCTTTCTTT

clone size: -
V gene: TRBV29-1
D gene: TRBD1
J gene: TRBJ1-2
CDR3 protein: CSSRTGGGYTF
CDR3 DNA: TGCAGCTCTAGGACAGGGGGCGGCTACACCTTC

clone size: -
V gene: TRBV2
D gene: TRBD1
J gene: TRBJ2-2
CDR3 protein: CASSEARGRGTGELFF
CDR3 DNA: TGTGCCAGCAGTGAAGCAAGGGGGCGAGGCACCGGGGAGCTGTTTTTT

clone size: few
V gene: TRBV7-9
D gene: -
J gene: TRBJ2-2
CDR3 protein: CASRFSRGTGELFF
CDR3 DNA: TGTGCCAGCAGATTTAGCAGGGGCACCGGGGAGCTGTTTTTT

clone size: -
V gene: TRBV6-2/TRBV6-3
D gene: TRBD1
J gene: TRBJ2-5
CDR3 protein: CASSYARGLWETQYF
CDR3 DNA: TGTGCCAGCAGTTATGCCAGGGGGCTTTGGGAGACCCAGTACTTC

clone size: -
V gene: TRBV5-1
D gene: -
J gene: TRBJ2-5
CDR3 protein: CASSKTGAGDSLETQYF
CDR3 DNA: TGCGCCAGCAGCAAAACGGGGGCAGGGGATAGCCTGGAGACCCAGTACTTC

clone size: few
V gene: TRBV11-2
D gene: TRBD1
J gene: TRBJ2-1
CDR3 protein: CASSRRQGAPGDYNEQFF
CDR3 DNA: TGTGCCAGCAGCCGTCGACAGGGGGCGCCGGGGGATTACAATGAGCAGTTCTTC

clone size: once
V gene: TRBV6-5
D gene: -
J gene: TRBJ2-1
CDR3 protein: CASNSRPGGEQFF
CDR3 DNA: TGTGCCAGCAATAGCAGGCCCGGAGGCGAGCAGTTCTTC

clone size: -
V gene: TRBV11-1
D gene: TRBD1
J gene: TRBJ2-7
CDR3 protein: CASSLGRQGSYEQYF
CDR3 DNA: TGTGCCAGCAGCTTAGGCCGACAGGGATCCTACGAGCAGTACTTC

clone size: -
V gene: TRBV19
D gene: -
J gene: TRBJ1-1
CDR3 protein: CATSPRNTEAFF
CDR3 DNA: TGTGCCACCTCCCCCCGGAACACTGAAGCTTTCTTT

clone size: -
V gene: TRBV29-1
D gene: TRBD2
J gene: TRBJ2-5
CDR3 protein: CSVDPGRQETQYF
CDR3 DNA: TGCAGCGTTGATCCCGGGAGGCAAGAGACCCAGTACTTC

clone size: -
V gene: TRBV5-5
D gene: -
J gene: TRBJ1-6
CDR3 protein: CASSSTRESKTPLHF
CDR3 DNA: TGTGCCAGCAGCTCCACCCGGGAGTCCAAAACACCCCTCCACTTT

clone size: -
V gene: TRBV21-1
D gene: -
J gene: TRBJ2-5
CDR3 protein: CASSKGRTSGKNQETQYF
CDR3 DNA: TGTGCCAGCAGCAAAGGACGGACTAGCGGGAAGAACCAAGAGACCCAGTACTTC

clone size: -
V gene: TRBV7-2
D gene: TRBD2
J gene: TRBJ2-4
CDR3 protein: CASSNSGSFAKNIQYF
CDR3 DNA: TGTGCCAGCAGCAACAGCGGGAGTTTTGCCAAAAACATTCAGTACTTC

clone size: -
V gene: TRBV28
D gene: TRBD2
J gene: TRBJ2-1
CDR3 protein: CASSPSIAGANEQFF
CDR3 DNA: TGTGCCAGCAGTCCCTCCATAGCGGGAGCCAATGAGCAGTTCTTC

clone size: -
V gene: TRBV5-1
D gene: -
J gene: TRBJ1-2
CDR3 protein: CASSAANYGYTF
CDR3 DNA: TGCGCCAGCAGCGCGGCTAACTATGGCTACACCTTC

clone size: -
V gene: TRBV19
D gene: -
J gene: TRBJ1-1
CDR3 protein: CASSISRNTEAFF
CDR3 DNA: TGTGCCAGTAGTATTTCAAGGAACACTGAAGCTTTCTTT

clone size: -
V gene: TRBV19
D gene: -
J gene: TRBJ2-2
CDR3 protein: CASSIVPGPSRGELFF
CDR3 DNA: TGTGCCAGTAGTATTGTCCCGGGACCCTCGAGGGGGGAGCTGTTTTTT

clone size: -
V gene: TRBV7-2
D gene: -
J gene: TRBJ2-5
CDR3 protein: CASSLLETQYF
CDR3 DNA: TGTGCCAGCAGCTTATTAGAGACCCAGTACTTC

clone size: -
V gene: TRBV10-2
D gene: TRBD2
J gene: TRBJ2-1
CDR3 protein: CASSYTGTSHSSYNEQFF
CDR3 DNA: TGCGCCAGCAGTTACACCGGGACTAGTCACTCCTCCTACAATGAGCAGTTCTTC

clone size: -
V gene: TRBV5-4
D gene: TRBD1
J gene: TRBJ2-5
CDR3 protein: CASSPQQGEETQYF
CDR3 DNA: TGTGCCAGCAGCCCCCAGCAGGGGGAAGAGACCCAGTACTTC